Here is one TCR beta chain with its context. The antigen remains unidentified. CDR1 LNHDA and CDR2 SQIVND come from the germline V gene (reference sequence). V was cut by 11 bases and J by 3 bases, with 21 bases left in between. This CDR3 has 15 amino acids. The method was immunoSEQ multiplex PCR; TCRdb's version includes in-frame clones alone and lacks a portion of them. The sample holds fewer than 200,000 clones, 85% to 90% seen once. The data are from a study of T cell responses to AZD1222 COVID-19 vaccine. The study, taken as a whole, reports: It was only after the peak T cell response that any repertoires were sampled.

The TCR sequence derives from an adult in good health. This sample comprised peripheral blood, obtained on day 0 of AZD1222 vaccination. V and J are TRBV19 and TRBJ2-3, with a possible D match to TRBD2 (6 bases). The CDR3 protein is CARGRAGRITDTQYF. In nucleotides, the CDR3 is TGTGCCCGAGGGCGGGCGGGAAGAATTACAGATACGCAGTATTTT.